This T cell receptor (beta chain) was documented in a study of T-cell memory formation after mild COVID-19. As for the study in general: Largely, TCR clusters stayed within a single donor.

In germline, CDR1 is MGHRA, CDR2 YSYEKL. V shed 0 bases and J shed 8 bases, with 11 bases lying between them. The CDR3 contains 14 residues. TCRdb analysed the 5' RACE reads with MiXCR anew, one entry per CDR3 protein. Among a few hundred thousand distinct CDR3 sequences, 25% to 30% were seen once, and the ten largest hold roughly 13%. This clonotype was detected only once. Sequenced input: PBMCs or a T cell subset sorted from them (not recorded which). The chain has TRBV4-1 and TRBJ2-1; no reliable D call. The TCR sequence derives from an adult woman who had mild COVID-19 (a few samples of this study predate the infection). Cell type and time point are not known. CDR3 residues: CASSQDPLDHEQFF. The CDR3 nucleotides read TGCGCCAGCAGCCAAGACCCACTCGACCATGAGCAGTTCTTC.